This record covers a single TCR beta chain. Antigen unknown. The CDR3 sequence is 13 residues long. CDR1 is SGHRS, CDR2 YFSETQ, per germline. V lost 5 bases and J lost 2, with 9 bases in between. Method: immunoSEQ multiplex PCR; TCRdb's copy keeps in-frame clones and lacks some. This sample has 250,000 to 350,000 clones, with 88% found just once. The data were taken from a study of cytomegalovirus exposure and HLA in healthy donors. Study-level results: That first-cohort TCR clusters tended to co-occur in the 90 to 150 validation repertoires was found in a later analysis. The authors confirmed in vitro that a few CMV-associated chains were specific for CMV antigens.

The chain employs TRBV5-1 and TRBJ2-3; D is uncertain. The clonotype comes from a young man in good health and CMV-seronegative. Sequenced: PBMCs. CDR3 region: CASRGRSTDTQYF. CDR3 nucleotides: TGCGCCAGCAGGGGCAGGTCCACAGATACGCAGTATTTT. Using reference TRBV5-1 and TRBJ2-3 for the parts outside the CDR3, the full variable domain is KAGVTQTPRYLIKTRGQQVTLSCSPISGHRSVSWYQQTPGQGLQFLFEYFSETQRNKGNFPGRFSGRQFSNSRSEMNVSTLELGDSALYLCASRGRSTDTQYFGPGTRLTVL.